The 16 T cell receptor beta chains in this list originate from one sample, sequenced in a study of CD8 T cells in ankylosing spondylitis. Study results and limitations: For ankylosing spondylitis blood, a TCR beta motif of 7 or 8 highly homologous variants appeared characteristic.

A single record per CDR3 protein comes from TCRdb applying MiXCR to the 5' RACE reads. The data contain 200,000 to 250,000 distinct CDR3 sequences, 15% to 20% of them seen just once; the ten biggest clones take up more than 40%. These receptors are not linked to any known antigen. The sequenced sample was blood, either unsorted or a sorted T cell fraction (not recorded which). These receptors were collected from a male donor with ankylosing spondylitis.

This clonotype showed up just a few times. The chain couples TRBV20-1 to TRBJ1-2; D perhaps matches TRBD1 (5 bases). Per germline, CDR1 DFQATT and CDR2 SNEGSKA (reference sequence). V was trimmed by 0 bases and J by 7 bases, leaving 12 bases between them. The CDR3 is 13 residues long. The CDR3 loop reads CSARDLRAGGYTF. Written as DNA, the CDR3 is TGCAGTGCTAGAGATCTCAGGGCCGGTGGCTACACCTTC.

This clonotype occurred many times. V usage is TRBV12-3 or TRBV12-4 and J usage is TRBJ2-1; 13 nucleotides align to TRBD2. The J segment lost 5 bases and the V segment lost 6 bases, leaving 7 bases of the junction unmatched. This CDR3 contains 16 residues. The CDR3 spells CASSPLAGGLHNEQFF. The DNA for the CDR3 is TGTGCCAGCAGCCCACTAGCGGGAGGGCTTCACAATGAGCAGTTCTTC.

This clonotype was recorded a few times. This chain connects TRBV12-3 or TRBV12-4 to TRBJ1-1; D gene ambiguous. The CDR3 runs to 13 residues. The ends were cut back, 7 bases at V and 1 base at J, with 10 bases in the middle. The CDR3 region is CASKPWQNTEAFF. Written as DNA, the CDR3 is TGTGCCAGCAAACCGTGGCAGAACACTGAAGCTTTCTTT.

The chain has TRBV28 and TRBJ2-6; D unresolved. V lost 3 bases and J 2 bases, leaving 11 bases between the germline ends. The germline V gene has CDR1 MDHEN and CDR2 SYDVKM. The CDR3 spans 16 residues. CDR3 DNA sequence: TGTGCCAGCAGTTTTTGGAGCTCAACTGGGGCCAACGTCCTGACTTTC. This sequence encodes CASSFWSSTGANVLTF.

The gene calls are TRBV28 and TRBJ2-7, with TRBD2 matching over 11 bases. Germline V gene sequence: CDR1 MDHEN, CDR2 SYDVKM. The trim removed 6 bases at V and 5 bases at J, leaving 21 bases unmatched. This CDR3 has 19 residues. The CDR3 DNA is TGTGCCAGCAGCACCCTCCTCCTGGGTAGCGGGAGGGTGAGGGACGAGCAGTACTTC. It is translated as CASSTLLLGSGRVRDEQYF.

V and J are TRBV7-9 and TRBJ1-3; D uncertain. V was cut by 5 bases and J by 0 bases, with 11 bases left in between. The CDR3 spans 15 residues. Germline V lookup: CDR1 SEHNR, CDR2 FQNEAQ (reference sequence). CDR3 in amino acids: CASSRTQTSGNTIYF. The CDR3 bases are TGTGCCAGCAGCCGCACGCAGACCTCTGGAAACACCATATATTTT.

This clonotype has just a few counts. The chain recombines TRBV5-1 with TRBJ1-1, with a weak D call TRBD1 (5 bases). V was trimmed by 4 bases and J by 2 bases, leaving 12 bases between them. This CDR3 has 14 amino acids. CDR1 is SGHRS, CDR2 YFSETQ, per germline. The CDR3 sequence is CASSPLGGNTEAFF. The CDR3 coding sequence is TGCGCCAGCAGCCCCCTGGGGGGTAACACTGAAGCTTTCTTT. Based on the CDR3 plus reference TRBV5-1 and TRBJ1-1, the full variable domain is KAGVTQTPRYLIKTRGQQVTLSCSPISGHRSVSWYQQTPGQGLQFLFEYFSETQRNKGNFPGRFSGRQFSNSRSEMNVSTLELGDSALYLCASSPLGGNTEAFFGQGTRLTVV.

This clonotype was seen only a few times. The chain combines TRBV3-1 with TRBJ2-7; 8 bases match TRBD1. The germline V gene has CDR1 LGHDT and CDR2 YNNKEL (reference sequence). The junction had 7 bases not matched to a gene; V was cut back by 4 bases and J by 2 bases. The CDR3 covers 15 residues. In DNA, the CDR3 is TGTGCCAGCAGCCTAACACAGGGGGTGGCCTACGAGCAGTACTTC. This codes for CASSLTQGVAYEQYF.

The chain combines TRBV5-1 with TRBJ2-7, with 7 nucleotides matching TRBD1. The CDR3 consists of 15 residues. Germline V gives CDR1 SGHRS, CDR2 YFSETQ. Trimming removed 0 bases from V and 5 bases from J; junction bases left unmatched: 8. The CDR3 loop reads CASSLAPDRAHEQYF. As DNA, the CDR3 is TGCGCCAGCAGCTTGGCCCCCGACAGGGCTCACGAGCAGTACTTC.

The CDR3, as DNA: TGCAGCGTTGTCGGGGTGATCGATCGGAAAAACACCGGGGAGCTGTTTTTT. Protein sequence: CSVVGVIDRKNTGELFF. The chain couples TRBV29-1 to TRBJ2-2, with D perhaps TRBD2 (5 bases). CDR1 is SQVTM and CDR2 is ANQGSEA in the germline V gene. Deletions cut 4 bases from V and 2 bases from J, with 20 bases between. This CDR3 spans 17 amino acids.

This chain connects TRBV29-1 to TRBJ1-1, with D possibly matching TRBD1 (6 bases). The CDR3 runs 13 residues. Looked up from germline, CDR1 is SQVTM and CDR2 is ANQGSEA. Between the trimmed V and J ends, which lost 7 bases and 3 bases, there was a span of 15 bases. The CDR3 coding sequence is TGCAGCGCCGCAGGGGAGGGGGACACTGAAGCTTTCTTT. Protein sequence: CSAAGEGDTEAFF. Using reference TRBV29-1 and TRBJ1-1 for the parts outside the CDR3, the full variable domain is SAVISQKPSRDICQRGTSLTIQCQVDSQVTMMFWYRQQPGQSLTLIATANQGSEATYESGFVIDKFPISRPNLTFSTLTVSNMSPEDSSIYLCSAAGEGDTEAFFGQGTRLTVV.

The chain couples TRBV7-9 to TRBJ2-7; 10 nucleotides match TRBD2. Trimming at V came to 6 bases and at J to 3 bases, leaving 8 bases not matched to a gene. The CDR3 totals 15 residues. Germline CDR1 reads SEHNR; CDR2 reads FQNEAQ (reference sequence). For the CDR3, the DNA is TGTGCCAGCAGTCCTCCTAGCGGGAGCGGCTACGAGCAGTACTTC. Its protein product is CASSPPSGSGYEQYF.

This clonotype has more than one count but fewer than ten. The V gene is TRBV5-1, the J gene TRBJ1-1; no reliable D call. From germline, CDR1 is SGHRS and CDR2 YFSETQ. V was trimmed by 0 bases and J by 1 base, leaving 7 bases between them. The CDR3 is 14 residues long. CDR3 bases: TGCGCCAGCAGCTTGGGCGGTAAGAACACTGAAGCTTTCTTT. Encoded protein: CASSLGGKNTEAFF.

This clonotype has only a few counts. The CDR3 region is CASSDRVAFIRQVSQPQHF. The CDR3 DNA follows: TGTGCCAGCAGTGACAGGGTGGCCTTCATAAGACAAGTCAGTCAGCCCCAGCATTTT. The chain combines TRBV2 with TRBJ1-5, with D possibly matching TRBD1 (5 bases). From germline, CDR1 is SNHLY and CDR2 FYNNEI. Deletions cut 3 bases from V and 6 bases from J, with 27 bases between. This CDR3 spans 19 amino acids.

There are a few counts of this clonotype. The chain combines TRBV5-1 with TRBJ1-2, with a possible D match to TRBD1 (6 bases). The CDR3 spans 13 residues. V lost 0 bases, J lost 9 bases, and 12 bases lay in between. Germline V gene data show CDR1 as SGHRS and CDR2 as YFSETQ. The CDR3 coding sequence is TGCGCCAGCAGCTTGGAACAGGGTGTTCGCTACACCTTC. This sequence encodes CASSLEQGVRYTF. The entire variable domain, with the rest obtained from reference TRBV5-1 and TRBJ1-2, is as follows: KAGVTQTPRYLIKTRGQQVTLSCSPISGHRSVSWYQQTPGQGLQFLFEYFSETQRNKGNFPGRFSGRQFSNSRSEMNVSTLELGDSALYLCASSLEQGVRYTFGSGTRLTVV.

This chain joins TRBV5-6 and TRBJ1-3; 8 bases are a match to TRBD1. Trimming cost V 0 bases and J 4 bases; bases outside gene matches: 3. Germline V gives CDR1 SGHDT, CDR2 YYEEEE. CDR3 length equals 15 residues. The CDR3 sequence is CASSLGQGLGNTIYF. CDR3 coding DNA: TGTGCCAGCAGCTTGGGACAGGGGCTCGGAAACACCATATATTTT.